Presented here are 14 T cell receptor beta chains from one specimen sequenced in a study of early T cells in non-severe SARS-CoV-2 infection. TCRdb redid the calling of the 5' RACE reads with MiXCR, one entry per CDR3 protein. This table holds some 80,000 distinct CDR3 sequences, roughly 13% found once. The sequencing sample was made of whole blood. Receptor source: an adult who was a healthcare worker with PCR-confirmed SARS-CoV-2 infection or an uninfected control (not recorded which).

This clonotype appeared a few times. This chain connects TRBV11-2 to TRBJ1-4, with TRBD1 matching 9 bases. In germline, CDR1 is SGHAT, CDR2 FQNNGV. The CDR3 length is 18 residues. V trimming: 6 bases; J trimming: 4 bases; junction bases outside the gene matches: 15. The CDR3 nucleotides are TGTGCCAGCAGGACCTGGGGACAGGGTCAGTCCCGTAATGAAAAACTGTTTTTT. Encoded protein: CASRTWGQGQSRNEKLFF.

As DNA, the CDR3 is TGTGCCTGGAGTGCCTTGGGACTAGCTGAAGAGACCCAGTACTTC. Encoded protein: CAWSALGLAEETQYF. The chain couples TRBV30 to TRBJ2-5; 9 bases map to TRBD2. V lost 1 base and J lost 3; bases outside the gene matches: 6. The CDR3 spans 15 residues. CDR1 is GTSNPN and CDR2 is SVGIG in the germline V gene (reference sequence).

In DNA, the CDR3 is TGCGCCAGCAGTGATCGGCGGGGGGACCGCACAGATACGCAGTATTTT. Translated: CASSDRRGDRTDTQYF. This rearrangement joins TRBV10-2 to TRBJ2-3, with TRBD2 identical over 8 bases. CDR1 and CDR2 (germline): WSHSY, SAAADI. The CDR3 is 16 residues long. V shed 3 bases, J shed 1 base, and the junction held 6 bases outside the gene matches.

The J gene is TRBJ2-2, the V gene TRBV3-1; D remains ambiguous. Trimming left V 1 base short and J 7 bases short, with 10 bases between. The CDR3 length is 14 residues. Germline lookup yields CDR1 LGHDT and CDR2 YNNKEL (reference sequence). The CDR3 protein is CASSQAARGGELFF. The CDR3 DNA follows: TGTGCCAGCAGCCAAGCCGCCCGCGGCGGGGAGCTGTTTTTT.

This clonotype was observed at least ten times. This chain joins TRBV18 and TRBJ2-2, with D possibly being TRBD2 (6 bases). V was pared by 2 bases and J by 6 bases, with 10 bases between. CDR3 length equals 14 residues. Germline lookup yields CDR1 KGHSH and CDR2 LQKENI. Here the CDR3 DNA reads TGTGCCAGCTCACCAGGCGGGGCCCCCGGGGAGCTGTTTTTT. This gives the protein CASSPGGAPGELFF.

This clonotype was seen a handful of times. The chain uses TRBV6-5 and TRBJ2-3; 8 nucleotides align to TRBD2. The CDR3 runs to 16 residues. Germline V CDR1 and CDR2: MNHEY, SVGAGI. J gave up 6 bases and V 0 bases, and 8 bases lay outside the gene matches. The CDR3 here is CASSYSRLAGADTQYF. In DNA, the CDR3 is TGTGCCAGCAGTTACTCGAGGCTAGCGGGCGCCGATACGCAGTATTTT.

The table lists this clonotype with many counts. J is TRBJ2-5 and V is TRBV7-6, with TRBD2 matching over 12 bases. The germline V gene has CDR1 SGHVS and CDR2 FNYEAQ. After removal of 2 bases from V and 5 bases from J, the junction contained 12 bases not matched to a gene. The length of the CDR3 is 18 residues. The CDR3 sequence is CASSLPGTSGPAGETQYF. CDR3 in DNA: TGTGCCAGCAGCTTACCCGGGACTAGCGGGCCAGCAGGGGAGACCCAGTACTTC.

The chain recombines TRBV7-2 with TRBJ1-3; D not certain. The CDR3 has 13 residues. The V gene lost 5 bases and the J gene lost 3 bases, with 8 bases spanning the gap. Per germline, CDR1 SGHTA and CDR2 FQGNSA. Here the CDR3 reads CASSPWRGNTIYF. Written as DNA, the CDR3 is TGTGCCAGCAGCCCATGGCGTGGAAACACCATATATTTT.

The chain combines TRBV20-1 with TRBJ2-7, with D uncertain. The CDR3 has 14 amino acids. From germline, CDR1 is DFQATT and CDR2 SNEGSKA (reference sequence). Trimming stripped 6 bases from V and 2 bases from J, with 17 bases between. The CDR3 sequence is CSAIRVPNPYEQYF. The CDR3 nucleotides are TGCAGTGCGATTCGGGTTCCTAATCCCTACGAGCAGTACTTC.

The rearrangement joins TRBV6-6 to TRBJ1-2, with D possibly being TRBD1 (5 bases). The V and J ends lost 8 bases and 2 bases respectively, with 18 bases between them. This CDR3 spans 15 amino acids. From germline, CDR1 is MNHNY and CDR2 SVGAGI (reference sequence). CDR3 bases: TGTGCCAGCCGAGGCAGGGCCGGGAGAAACTATGGCTACACCTTC. Translated: CASRGRAGRNYGYTF.

This chain uses TRBV25-1 with TRBJ1-1; 9 bases match TRBD1. The CDR3 runs 15 residues. CDR1 is MGHDK and CDR2 is SYGVNS in the germline V gene. V lost 6 bases to trimming and J lost 3 bases; unmatched junction nucleotides: 8. The CDR3 DNA reads TGTGCCAGCAGCTTGAAGGGACAGGGAGACACTGAAGCTTTCTTT. Translating gives CASSLKGQGDTEAFF.

This clonotype was observed at least ten times. The chain links TRBV5-4 to TRBJ2-1; 8 bases map to TRBD1. The CDR3 has 15 residues. Germline V CDR1 and CDR2: SGHNT, YYREEE (reference sequence). Trimming at V came to 4 bases and at J to 8 bases, leaving 11 bases not matched to a gene. The CDR3 bases are TGTGCCAGCAGCCCCGGACAGGGTATTTGGGATGAGCAGTTCTTC. Protein sequence: CASSPGQGIWDEQFF.

This clonotype has at least ten counts. An end of the junction does not agree with germline; a read error may underlie this. This chain uses TRBV28 with TRBJ1-1, with no clear D. CDR3 length: 15 amino acids. The germline V gene encodes CDR1 MDHEN and CDR2 SYDVKM. The CDR3 region is CASSLPTNGLGEAFF. The CDR3 DNA is TGTGCCAGTAGTTTACCGACTAATGGGTTGGGTGAAGCTTTCTTT.

This clonotype was detected ten times or more. The V gene is TRBV10-3, the J gene TRBJ1-6; tentatively, D is TRBD1 (6 bases). V shed 10 bases and J shed 8 bases, with 15 bases lying between them. This CDR3 has 13 amino acids. CDR1 is ENHRY, CDR2 SYGVKD, per germline. The CDR3 nucleotides read TGTGCCACGGGGAACAGGGAGGATTCACCCCTCCACTTT. Translated, it gives CATGNREDSPLHF.